This T cell receptor (beta chain) was identified in a study of cytomegalovirus exposure and HLA in healthy donors. Overall study context: Sequencing of about 200 million T cells in an earlier analysis found 120 million or so unique TCR beta sequences. HLA-typed donors were the source of about 90 million unique TCRs held in an early data release.

Study results and caveats: In a later analysis, TCR beta V- and J-gene trimming was associated with a missense DCLRE1C variant.

A word on this clone: Antigen unknown.

The PCR used 60 Vbeta and 13 Jbeta primers. Original analysis: About 9.9 million shared chains were among roughly 81 million unique TCR beta chains counted in a later analysis. Profiling relied on immunoSEQ multiplex PCR, and the TCRdb table lists in-frame clones only, not all of them. V and J calls and clone size are as listed in that table; D and trimming were resolved from the DNA. In the table there are fewer than 40,000 clones, approximately 90% of which are singletons. Germline V CDR1 and CDR2: SGHTA, FQGTGA. The CDR3 spans 16 residues. V dropped 1 base and J dropped 5 bases, with 16 bases sitting between them.

The rearrangement joins TRBV7-3 to TRBJ2-3; D gene uncertain. Sequenced sample: PBMCs. This clonotype originated in a woman aged 40 to 49 in good health and CMV-seropositive. The CDR3 loop reads CASSLRNTLSQDTQYF. The CDR3 DNA is TGTGCCAGCAGCTTAAGAAATACTCTCTCCCAAGATACGCAGTATTTT.